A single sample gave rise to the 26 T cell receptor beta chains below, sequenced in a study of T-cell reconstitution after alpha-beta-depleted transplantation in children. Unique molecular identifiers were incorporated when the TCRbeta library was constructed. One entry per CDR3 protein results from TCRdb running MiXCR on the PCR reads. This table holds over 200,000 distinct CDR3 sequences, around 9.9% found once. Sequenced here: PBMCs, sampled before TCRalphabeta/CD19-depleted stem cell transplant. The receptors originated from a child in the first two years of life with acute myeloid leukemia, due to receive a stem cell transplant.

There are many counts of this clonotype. CDR3 residues: CASSKGTGKNTGELFF. The CDR3 DNA is TGTGCCAGCAGTAAAGGGACAGGGAAGAACACCGGGGAGCTGTTTTTT. The chain carries TRBV7-9 and TRBJ2-2, with 9 bases aligning to TRBD1. The CDR3 extends over 16 amino acids. Trimming cost V 6 bases and J 1 base; bases outside gene matches: 6. The germline gives CDR1 SEHNR, CDR2 FQNEAQ (reference sequence). The complete variable domain, with remaining parts taken from reference TRBV7-9 and TRBJ2-2, reads DTGVSQNPRHKITKRGQNVTFRCDPISEHNRLYWYRQTLGQGPEFLTYFQNEAQLEKSRLLSDRFSAERPKGSFSTLEIQRTEQGDSAMYLCASSKGTGKNTGELFFGEGSRLTVL.

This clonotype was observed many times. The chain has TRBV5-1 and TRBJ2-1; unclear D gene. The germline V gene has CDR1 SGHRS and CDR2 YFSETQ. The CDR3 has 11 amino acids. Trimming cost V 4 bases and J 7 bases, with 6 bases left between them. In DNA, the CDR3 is TGCGCCAGCAGCGTAGAAAATGAGCAGTTCTTC. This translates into CASSVENEQFF.

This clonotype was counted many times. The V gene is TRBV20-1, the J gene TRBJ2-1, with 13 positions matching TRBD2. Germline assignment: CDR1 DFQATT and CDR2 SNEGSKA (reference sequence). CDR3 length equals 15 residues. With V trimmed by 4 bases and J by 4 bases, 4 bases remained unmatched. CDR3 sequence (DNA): TGCAGTGCTACCCGGACTAGCGGGAGTTACAATGAGCAGTTCTTC. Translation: CSATRTSGSYNEQFF.

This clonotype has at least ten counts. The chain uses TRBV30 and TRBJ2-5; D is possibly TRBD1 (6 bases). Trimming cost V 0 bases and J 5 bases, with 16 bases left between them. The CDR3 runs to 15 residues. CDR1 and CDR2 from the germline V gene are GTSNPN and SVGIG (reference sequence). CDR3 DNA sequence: TGTGCCTGGAGTGTATCCCAGGGGAAGGGGGAGACCCAGTACTTC. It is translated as CAWSVSQGKGETQYF.

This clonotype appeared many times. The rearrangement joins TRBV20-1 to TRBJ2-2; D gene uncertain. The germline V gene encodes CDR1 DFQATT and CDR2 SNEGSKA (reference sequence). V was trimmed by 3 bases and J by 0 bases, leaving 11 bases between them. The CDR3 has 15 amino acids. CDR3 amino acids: CSASFGSANTGELFF. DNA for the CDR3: TGCAGTGCTAGCTTTGGCAGTGCGAACACCGGGGAGCTGTTTTTT.

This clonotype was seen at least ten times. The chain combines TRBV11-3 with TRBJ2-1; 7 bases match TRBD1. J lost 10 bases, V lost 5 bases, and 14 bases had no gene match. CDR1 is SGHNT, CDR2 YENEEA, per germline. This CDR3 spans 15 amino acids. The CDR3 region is CASSPSGPGDREQFF. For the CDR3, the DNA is TGTGCCAGCAGCCCCTCGGGCCCAGGGGACAGAGAGCAGTTCTTC.

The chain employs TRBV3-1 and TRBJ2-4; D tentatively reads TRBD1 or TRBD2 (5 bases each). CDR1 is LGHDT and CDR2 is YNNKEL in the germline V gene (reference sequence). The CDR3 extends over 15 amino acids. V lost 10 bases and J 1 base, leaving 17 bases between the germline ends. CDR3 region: CATCPIWGAKNIQYF. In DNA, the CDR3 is TGTGCCACCTGCCCGATCTGGGGGGCCAAAAACATTCAGTACTTC. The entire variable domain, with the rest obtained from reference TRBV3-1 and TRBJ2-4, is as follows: DTAVSQTPKYLVTQMGNDKSIKCEQNLGHDTMYWYKQDSKKFLKIMFSYNNKELIINETVPNRFSPKSPDKAHLNLHINSLELGDSAVYFCATCPIWGAKNIQYFGAGTRLSVL.

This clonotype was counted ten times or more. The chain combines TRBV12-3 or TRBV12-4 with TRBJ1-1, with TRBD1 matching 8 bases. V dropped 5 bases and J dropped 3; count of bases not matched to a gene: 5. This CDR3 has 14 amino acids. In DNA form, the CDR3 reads TGTGCCAGCAGTCCAGGGGGCGGGCACACTGAAGCTTTCTTT. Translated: CASSPGGGHTEAFF.

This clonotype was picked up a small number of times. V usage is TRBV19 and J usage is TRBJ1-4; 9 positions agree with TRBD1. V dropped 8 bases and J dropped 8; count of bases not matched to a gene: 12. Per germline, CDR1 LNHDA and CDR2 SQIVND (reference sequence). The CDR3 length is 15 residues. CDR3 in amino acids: CASCSDRGPKEKLFF. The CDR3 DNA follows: TGTGCCAGTTGTTCGGACAGGGGACCCAAGGAAAAACTGTTTTTT.

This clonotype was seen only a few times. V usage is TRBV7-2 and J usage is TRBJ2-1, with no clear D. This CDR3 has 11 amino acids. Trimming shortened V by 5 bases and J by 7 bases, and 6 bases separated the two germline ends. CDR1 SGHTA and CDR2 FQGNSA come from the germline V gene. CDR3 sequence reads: CASSPINEQFF. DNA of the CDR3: TGTGCCAGCAGCCCGATAAATGAGCAGTTCTTC.

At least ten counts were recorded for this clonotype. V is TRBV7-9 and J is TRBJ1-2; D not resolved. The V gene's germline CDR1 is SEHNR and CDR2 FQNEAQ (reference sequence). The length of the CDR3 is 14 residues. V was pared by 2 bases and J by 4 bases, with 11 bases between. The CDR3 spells CASSLSPGIYGYTF. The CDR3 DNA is TGTGCCAGCAGCTTAAGCCCGGGGATCTATGGCTACACCTTC.

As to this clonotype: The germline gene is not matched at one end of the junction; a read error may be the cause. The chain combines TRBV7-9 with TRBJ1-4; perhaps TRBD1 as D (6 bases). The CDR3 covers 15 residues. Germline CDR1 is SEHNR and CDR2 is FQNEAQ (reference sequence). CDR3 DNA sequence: TGTGCCAGCAGCCGATCCGGGACAACCAATGAAAAACTGTTTTTT. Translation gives CASSRSGTTNEKLFF.

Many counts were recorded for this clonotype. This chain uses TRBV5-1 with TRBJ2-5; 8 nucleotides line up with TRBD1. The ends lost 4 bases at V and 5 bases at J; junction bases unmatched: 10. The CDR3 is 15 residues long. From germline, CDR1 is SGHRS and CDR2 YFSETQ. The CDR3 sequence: CASSGQGASGETQYF. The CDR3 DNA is TGCGCCAGCAGCGGCCAGGGGGCAAGCGGGGAGACCCAGTACTTC.

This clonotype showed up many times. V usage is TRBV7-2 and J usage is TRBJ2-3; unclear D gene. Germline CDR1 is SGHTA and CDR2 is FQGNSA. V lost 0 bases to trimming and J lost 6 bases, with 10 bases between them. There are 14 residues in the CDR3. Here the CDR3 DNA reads TGTGCCAGCAGCTTAGCACAGAGTCCCGATACGCAGTATTTT. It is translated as CASSLAQSPDTQYF.

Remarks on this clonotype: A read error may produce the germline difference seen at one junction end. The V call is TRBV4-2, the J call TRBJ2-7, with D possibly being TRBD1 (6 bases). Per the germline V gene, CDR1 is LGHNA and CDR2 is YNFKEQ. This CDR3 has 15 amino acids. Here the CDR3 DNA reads TGTACCAGCAGCCTAGCCGGGACAAGTAACTACGAGCAGTACTTC. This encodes CTSSLAGTSNYEQYF.

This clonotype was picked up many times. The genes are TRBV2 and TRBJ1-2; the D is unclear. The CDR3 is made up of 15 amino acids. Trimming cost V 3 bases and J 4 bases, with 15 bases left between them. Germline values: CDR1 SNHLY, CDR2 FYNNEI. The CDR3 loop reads CASSDNNVLSYGYTF. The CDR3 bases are TGTGCCAGCAGTGACAACAACGTCCTCTCCTATGGCTACACCTTC.

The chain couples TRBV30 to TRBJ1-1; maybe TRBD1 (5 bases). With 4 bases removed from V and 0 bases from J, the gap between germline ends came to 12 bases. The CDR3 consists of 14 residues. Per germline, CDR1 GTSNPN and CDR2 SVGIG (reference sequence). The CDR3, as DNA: TGTGCCTGGAAGGTCGTCAGGGTGAACACTGAAGCTTTCTTT. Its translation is CAWKVVRVNTEAFF. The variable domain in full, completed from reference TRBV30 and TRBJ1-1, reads SQTIHQWPATLVQPVGSPLSLECTVEGTSNPNLYWYRQAAGRGLQLLFYSVGIGQISSEVPQNLSASRPQDRQFILSSKKLLLSDSGFYLCAWKVVRVNTEAFFGQGTRLTVV.

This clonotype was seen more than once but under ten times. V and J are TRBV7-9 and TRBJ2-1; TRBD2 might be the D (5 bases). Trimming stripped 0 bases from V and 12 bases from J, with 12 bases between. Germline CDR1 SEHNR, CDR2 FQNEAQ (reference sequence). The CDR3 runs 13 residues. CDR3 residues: CASSLAAAEVQFF. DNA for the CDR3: TGTGCCAGCAGCTTAGCCGCGGCGGAGGTGCAGTTCTTC.

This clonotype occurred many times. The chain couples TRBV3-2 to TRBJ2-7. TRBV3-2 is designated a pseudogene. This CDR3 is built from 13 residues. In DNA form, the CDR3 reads TGTGCCAGCAGCCAAGAACTCCCTTACGAGCAGTACTTC. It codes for CASSQELPYEQYF.

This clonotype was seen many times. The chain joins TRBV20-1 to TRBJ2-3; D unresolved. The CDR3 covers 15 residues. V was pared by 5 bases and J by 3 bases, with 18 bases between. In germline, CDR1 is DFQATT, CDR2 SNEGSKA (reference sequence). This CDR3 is CSAPPQLDVTDTQYF. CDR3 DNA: TGCAGTGCTCCCCCCCAGCTTGATGTGACAGATACGCAGTATTTT.

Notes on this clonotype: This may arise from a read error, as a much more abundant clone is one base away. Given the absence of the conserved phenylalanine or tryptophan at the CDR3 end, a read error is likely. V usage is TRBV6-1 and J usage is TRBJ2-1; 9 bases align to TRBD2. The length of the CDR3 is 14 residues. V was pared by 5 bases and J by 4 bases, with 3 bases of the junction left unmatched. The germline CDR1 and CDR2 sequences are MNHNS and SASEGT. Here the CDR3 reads CASSRTSVYNEQFI. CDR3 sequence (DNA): TGTGCCAGCAGTCGGACTAGCGTTTACAATGAGCAGTTCATC.

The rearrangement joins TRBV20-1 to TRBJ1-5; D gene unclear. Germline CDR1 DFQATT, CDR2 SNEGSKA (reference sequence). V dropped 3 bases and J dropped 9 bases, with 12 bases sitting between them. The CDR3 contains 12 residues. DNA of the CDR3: TGCAGTGCTAGTCGCCTACTGTCGCCCCAGCATTTT. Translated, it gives CSASRLLSPQHF.

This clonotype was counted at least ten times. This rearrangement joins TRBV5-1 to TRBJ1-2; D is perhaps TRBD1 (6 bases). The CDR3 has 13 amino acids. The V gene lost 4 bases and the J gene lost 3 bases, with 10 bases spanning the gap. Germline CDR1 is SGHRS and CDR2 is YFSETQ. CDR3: CASSPDSDYGYTF. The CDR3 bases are TGCGCCAGCAGCCCGGACAGTGACTATGGCTACACCTTC.

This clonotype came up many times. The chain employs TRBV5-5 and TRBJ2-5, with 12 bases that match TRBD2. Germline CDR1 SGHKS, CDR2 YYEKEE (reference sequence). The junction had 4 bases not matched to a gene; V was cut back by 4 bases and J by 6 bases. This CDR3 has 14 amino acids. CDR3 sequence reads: CASSRLAGAQTQYF. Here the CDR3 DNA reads TGTGCCAGCAGCAGACTAGCGGGAGCGCAGACCCAGTACTTC.

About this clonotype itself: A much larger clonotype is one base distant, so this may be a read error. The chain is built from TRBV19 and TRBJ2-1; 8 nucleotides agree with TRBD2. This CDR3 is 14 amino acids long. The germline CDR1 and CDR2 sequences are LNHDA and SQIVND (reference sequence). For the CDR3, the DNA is TGTGCCGGTAGTACTGGGACTAGATGGGGTGAGCAGTTCTTC. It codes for CAGSTGTRWGEQFF. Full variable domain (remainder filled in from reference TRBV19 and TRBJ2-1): DGGITQSPKYLFRKEGQNVTLSCEQNLNHDAMYWYRQDPGQGLRLIYYSQIVNDFQKGDIAEGYSVSREKKESFPLTVTSAQKNPTAFYLCAGSTGTRWGEQFFGPGTRLTVL.

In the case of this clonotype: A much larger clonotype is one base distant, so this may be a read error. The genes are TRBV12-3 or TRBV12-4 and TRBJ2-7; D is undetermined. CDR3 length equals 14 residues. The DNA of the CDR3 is TGTGCCAGCAGTTTAGCGGACCTTTCCTACGAGCCGTACTTC. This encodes CASSLADLSYEPYF.